The sequence of this T cell receptor (beta chain) was determined in a study of shared T cell receptors in the human thymus. CDR1 ENHRY and CDR2 SYGVKD come from the germline V gene. There are 18 residues in the CDR3. V trimming: 3 bases; J trimming: 3 bases; junction bases outside the gene matches: 14. Repertoires were generated with immunoSEQ multiplex PCR, while TCRdb's copy carries only in-frame clones and drops some. Altogether approximately 760,000 clones are present, 70% to 90% being singletons, with the ten largest covering over 0.008%. These records were also assigned to another study, of human thymus T cells. As that report states: The source of the thymus tissue was resections taken during corrective heart surgery. What appeared biased in thymic and blood repertoires was the usage of V and J genes. Thymic repertoires overlap heavily among unrelated individuals, related research has reported.

The V gene is TRBV10-3, the J gene TRBJ1-5, with 7 bases aligning to TRBD1. The sequenced sample was thymocytes. This TCR was sampled from a girl in the first two years of life with a congenital heart defect. CDR3 loop: CAISEIYCPGTANQPQHF. The CDR3 DNA follows: TGTGCCATCAGTGAAATTTACTGTCCCGGGACAGCCAATCAGCCCCAGCATTTT.